This is a list of T cell receptor beta chains from one sample in a study of early T cells in non-severe SARS-CoV-2 infection. Using its own MiXCR run on the 5' RACE reads, TCRdb lists one record per CDR3 protein. The sample lists 85,000 to 90,000 distinct CDR3 sequences, 13% to 15% seen once, with 6.5% to 8.5% in the top ten. Input material: whole blood. The receptors originated from an adult who was a healthcare worker with PCR-confirmed SARS-CoV-2 infection or an uninfected control (not recorded which). Both conserved end residues are part of each CDR3. Fields, in order: D gene, clone size, J gene, V gene, CDR3 DNA, CDR3 protein. The D gene is left open where the match is weak. Not all rows give a size; the values are once, few, many and, for expanded clones, a class.

D gene: -; clone size: few; J gene: TRBJ2-7; V gene: TRBV21-1; CDR3 DNA: TGTGCCAGCAGCAAAGTTAGGGGCAGCTCGGCCTACGAGCAGTACTTC; CDR3 protein: CASSKVRGSSAYEQYF
D gene: -; clone size: -; J gene: TRBJ2-1; V gene: TRBV7-8; CDR3 DNA: TGTGCCAGCAGCGTGGCGGGGGAGCAGTTCTTC; CDR3 protein: CASSVAGEQFF
D gene: TRBD1; clone size: many; J gene: TRBJ2-1; V gene: TRBV27; CDR3 DNA: TGTGCCAGCAGTTCCACAGGGGGCAACCCCTACAATGAGCAGTTCTTC; CDR3 protein: CASSSTGGNPYNEQFF
D gene: -; clone size: -; J gene: TRBJ1-5; V gene: TRBV7-2; CDR3 DNA: TGTGCCAGCAGCAGAGACACCAATTATCAGCCCCAGCATTTT; CDR3 protein: CASSRDTNYQPQHF
D gene: -; clone size: few; J gene: TRBJ2-5; V gene: TRBV29-1; CDR3 DNA: TGCAGCGTTTCGACAGACCGGTTGACCCAGTACTTC; CDR3 protein: CSVSTDRLTQYF
D gene: -; clone size: -; J gene: TRBJ2-3; V gene: TRBV2; CDR3 DNA: TGTGCCAGCAGATCTGGAGGCGGCTACACAGATACGCAGTATTTT; CDR3 protein: CASRSGGGYTDTQYF
D gene: -; clone size: -; J gene: TRBJ1-1; V gene: TRBV6-5; CDR3 DNA: TGTGCCAGCAGTTACTCGAACAGGGTTAACACTGAAGCTTTCTTT; CDR3 protein: CASSYSNRVNTEAFF
D gene: TRBD2; clone size: -; J gene: TRBJ2-7; V gene: TRBV11-3; CDR3 DNA: TGTGCCAGCAGCTCGGGGGCGGGAGGAGGCGAGCAGTACTTC; CDR3 protein: CASSSGAGGGEQYF
D gene: -; clone size: many; J gene: TRBJ2-1; V gene: TRBV20-1; CDR3 DNA: TGCGGACCAAATGAGCAGTTCTTC; CDR3 protein: CGPNEQFF
D gene: TRBD2; clone size: -; J gene: TRBJ2-3; V gene: TRBV5-1; CDR3 DNA: TGCGCCAGCAGCTTGGAAGGACTAGCGGGAGGGCCAGATACGCAGTATTTT; CDR3 protein: CASSLEGLAGGPDTQYF
D gene: -; clone size: few; J gene: TRBJ2-7; V gene: TRBV25-1; CDR3 DNA: TGTGCCAGCAGTGAAACTAGGGAGCAGTACTTC; CDR3 protein: CASSETREQYF
D gene: TRBD1; clone size: many; J gene: TRBJ1-1; V gene: TRBV7-9; CDR3 DNA: TGTGCCAGCAGCCGCTTAGGGTCTCGGGACAGGGGGCAGAACACTGAAGCTTTCTTT; CDR3 protein: CASSRLGSRDRGQNTEAFF
D gene: -; clone size: few; J gene: TRBJ1-1; V gene: TRBV9; CDR3 DNA: TGTGCCAGCAGCGCAGTTATTGATGCGGCTGAAGCTTTCTTT; CDR3 protein: CASSAVIDAAEAFF
D gene: -; clone size: few; J gene: TRBJ2-1; V gene: TRBV12-3/TRBV12-4; CDR3 DNA: TGTGCCAGCACCGCGACAGCTAATGAGCAGTTCTTC; CDR3 protein: CASTATANEQFF
D gene: -; clone size: -; J gene: TRBJ2-4; V gene: TRBV12-3/TRBV12-4; CDR3 DNA: TGTGCCAGCAGTTTTGGAGAGAAAAACATTCAGTACTTC; CDR3 protein: CASSFGEKNIQYF
D gene: -; clone size: many; J gene: TRBJ1-1; V gene: TRBV5-4; CDR3 DNA: TGTGCCAGCAGCCGAGGCACCATGAACACTGAAGCTTTCTTT; CDR3 protein: CASSRGTMNTEAFF
D gene: -; clone size: -; J gene: TRBJ1-1; V gene: TRBV5-1; CDR3 DNA: TGCGCCAGCAGCTTGAATCCTGACCATATAGAAGCTTTCTTT; CDR3 protein: CASSLNPDHIEAFF
D gene: -; clone size: many; J gene: TRBJ2-7; V gene: TRBV6-2/TRBV6-3; CDR3 DNA: TGTGCCAGCAGTTACTTATCTCTCTACGAGCAGTACTTC; CDR3 protein: CASSYLSLYEQYF
D gene: TRBD1; clone size: -; J gene: TRBJ2-7; V gene: TRBV4-2; CDR3 DNA: TGTGCCAGCAGCCAAGATCAAAGGACAGGGGCCGAGCAGTACTTC; CDR3 protein: CASSQDQRTGAEQYF
D gene: TRBD2; clone size: -; J gene: TRBJ2-3; V gene: TRBV29-1; CDR3 DNA: TGCAGCGTTGGGGGTAGCGGGAGCACAGATACGCAGTATTTT; CDR3 protein: CSVGGSGSTDTQYF
D gene: TRBD1; clone size: many; J gene: TRBJ2-1; V gene: TRBV28; CDR3 DNA: TGTGCCAGCAGTTGGGACAGGGGAGGGGATGAGCAGTTCTTC; CDR3 protein: CASSWDRGGDEQFF
D gene: TRBD2; clone size: -; J gene: TRBJ2-1; V gene: TRBV20-1; CDR3 DNA: TGCAGTGCTACCGACCCCACTAGCGGGAGGGTCGATGAGCAGTTCTTC; CDR3 protein: CSATDPTSGRVDEQFF
D gene: TRBD2; clone size: -; J gene: TRBJ2-3; V gene: TRBV7-9; CDR3 DNA: TGTGCCAGCAGCTCCTTGACTAGCGGGAGTGGAGATACGCAGTATTTT; CDR3 protein: CASSSLTSGSGDTQYF
D gene: -; clone size: -; J gene: TRBJ2-2; V gene: TRBV30; CDR3 DNA: TGTGCCTGGGGGGCTGGAAGTGTTTCCGGGGAGCTGTTTTTT; CDR3 protein: CAWGAGSVSGELFF
D gene: -; clone size: many; J gene: TRBJ1-5; V gene: TRBV3-1; CDR3 DNA: TGTGCCAGCAGCCCAGGACGGTTTGATCAGCCCCAGCATTTT; CDR3 protein: CASSPGRFDQPQHF
D gene: -; clone size: many; J gene: TRBJ2-3; V gene: TRBV5-1; CDR3 DNA: TGCGCCAGCAGTTCCGGGACTGGCCCAACAGATACGCAGTATTTT; CDR3 protein: CASSSGTGPTDTQYF
D gene: -; clone size: few; J gene: TRBJ2-2; V gene: TRBV7-9; CDR3 DNA: TGTGCCAGCAGCTTAAGCGGAGGGGTGAACGCCGGGGAGCTGTTTTTT; CDR3 protein: CASSLSGGVNAGELFF
D gene: -; clone size: -; J gene: TRBJ2-2; V gene: TRBV2; CDR3 DNA: TGTGCCAGCAGGATACCAGGAGCCGGGGAGCTGTTTTTT; CDR3 protein: CASRIPGAGELFF
D gene: TRBD1; clone size: few; J gene: TRBJ1-1; V gene: TRBV5-1; CDR3 DNA: TGCGCCAGCAGCTTGGAGGGACAGGGGAGGGAAGCTTTCTTT; CDR3 protein: CASSLEGQGREAFF
D gene: -; clone size: few; J gene: TRBJ1-2; V gene: TRBV12-3/TRBV12-4; CDR3 DNA: TGTGCCAGCAGTTTCGAGGGCTATGGCTACACCTTC; CDR3 protein: CASSFEGYGYTF
D gene: TRBD2; clone size: few; J gene: TRBJ2-1; V gene: TRBV11-3; CDR3 DNA: TGTGCCAGCAGCCCCGGGTCCGGGACTAGCGGGGTAAGCTCCTACAATGAGCAGTTCTTC; CDR3 protein: CASSPGSGTSGVSSYNEQFF
D gene: TRBD2; clone size: -; J gene: TRBJ2-1; V gene: TRBV20-1; CDR3 DNA: TGCAGTCTCTCGGGACTAGCGGGGCCCAATGAGCAGTTCTTC; CDR3 protein: CSLSGLAGPNEQFF
D gene: TRBD1; clone size: -; J gene: TRBJ2-7; V gene: TRBV5-5; CDR3 DNA: TGTGCCAGCAGATCCGGACAGGTTAGCTCCTACGAGCAGTACTTC; CDR3 protein: CASRSGQVSSYEQYF
D gene: -; clone size: many; J gene: TRBJ2-3; V gene: TRBV6-5; CDR3 DNA: TGTGCCAGCAGGCTCCTCGGAAGAGATACGCAGTATTTT; CDR3 protein: CASRLLGRDTQYF
D gene: TRBD1; clone size: many; J gene: TRBJ1-2; V gene: TRBV6-5; CDR3 DNA: TGTGCCAGCAGCGGCTCGGACAGGAGACTATATGGCTACACCTTC; CDR3 protein: CASSGSDRRLYGYTF
D gene: TRBD2; clone size: -; J gene: TRBJ2-3; V gene: TRBV27; CDR3 DNA: TGTGCCAGCAGTATGACTAGCGGGAGGGGTGGTTTGCAGTATTTT; CDR3 protein: CASSMTSGRGGLQYF
D gene: TRBD1; clone size: -; J gene: TRBJ1-2; V gene: TRBV12-3/TRBV12-4; CDR3 DNA: TGTGCCAGCAGAGAGACAGGGGAAAGCTACACCTTC; CDR3 protein: CASRETGESYTF
D gene: -; clone size: few; J gene: TRBJ2-7; V gene: TRBV7-8; CDR3 DNA: TGTGCCAGCAGCTTAGGGGACTCCGTGGTGTACGAGCAGTACTTC; CDR3 protein: CASSLGDSVVYEQYF
D gene: -; clone size: few; J gene: TRBJ2-3; V gene: TRBV12-3/TRBV12-4; CDR3 DNA: TGTGCCAGCAGTCCTGTGACAGTACCAGATACGCAGTATTTT; CDR3 protein: CASSPVTVPDTQYF
D gene: -; clone size: -; J gene: TRBJ2-5; V gene: TRBV7-9; CDR3 DNA: TGTGCCAGCAGCTTAGGGGGGCCGGTCGGGACCCAGTACTTC; CDR3 protein: CASSLGGPVGTQYF
D gene: -; clone size: -; J gene: TRBJ2-7; V gene: TRBV10-3; CDR3 DNA: TGTGCCGGCGGGTCCCTCTCCTACGAGCAGTACTTC; CDR3 protein: CAGGSLSYEQYF